The present entry profiles one T cell receptor (beta chain) with its context. The entry originates in a study of cytomegalovirus exposure and HLA in healthy donors. The CDR3 contains 14 residues. Researchers ran the PCR with 60 Vbeta and 13 Jbeta primers. The method was immunoSEQ multiplex PCR; TCRdb's version includes in-frame clones alone and lacks a portion of them. The sample carries 150,000 to 200,000 clones, 80% recorded once. The receptor was isolated from a boy aged 5-17 years in good health and CMV-seronegative. The chain employs TRBV21-1 and TRBJ1-2; whether TRBD1, the table's D call, matches the DNA was not checked. TRBV21-1 is a recognized pseudogene. The specimen was PBMCs. CDR3 loop: CASSKTGERYGYTF. The CDR3 nucleotides are TGTGCCAGCAGCAAAACAGGGGAGCGCTATGGCTACACCTTC.